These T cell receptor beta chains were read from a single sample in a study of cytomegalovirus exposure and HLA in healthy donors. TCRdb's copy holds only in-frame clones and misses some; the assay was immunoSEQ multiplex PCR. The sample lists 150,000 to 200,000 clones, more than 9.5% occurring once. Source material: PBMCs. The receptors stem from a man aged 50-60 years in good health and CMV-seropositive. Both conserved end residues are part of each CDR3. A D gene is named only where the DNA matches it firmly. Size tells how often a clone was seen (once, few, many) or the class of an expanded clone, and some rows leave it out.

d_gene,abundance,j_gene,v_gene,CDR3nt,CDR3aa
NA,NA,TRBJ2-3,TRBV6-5,TGTGCCACCAGGGGGGGGATCACAGATACGCAGTATTTT,CATRGGITDTQYF
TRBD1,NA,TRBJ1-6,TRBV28,TGTGCCAGCAGTTTCGGGACAGGGAATTCACCCCTCCACTTT,CASSFGTGNSPLHF
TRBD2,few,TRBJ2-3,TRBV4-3,TGCGCCAGCAGCCAAGATAGCGGGACTAGCACAGATACGCAGTATTTT,CASSQDSGTSTDTQYF
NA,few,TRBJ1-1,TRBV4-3,TGCGCCAGCAATCGGGAAGGAAACACTGAAGCTTTCTTT,CASNREGNTEAFF
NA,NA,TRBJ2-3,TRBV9,TGTGCCAGCAGCGTAGCTCCGGCTAGCAAAGGGACGCAGTATTTT,CASSVAPASKGTQYF
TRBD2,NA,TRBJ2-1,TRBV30,TGTGCCTCGTACGATGGCGGGGGGCATGAGCAGTTCTTC,CASYDGGGHEQFF
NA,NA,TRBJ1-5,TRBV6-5,TGTGCCAGCAGAGGACAGAAAAATCAGCCCCAGCATTTT,CASRGQKNQPQHF
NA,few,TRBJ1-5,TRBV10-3,TGTGCCATCAGGGAAGACACTAGCAATCAGCCCCAGCATTTT,CAIREDTSNQPQHF
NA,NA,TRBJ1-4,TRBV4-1,TGCGCCAGCAGCCAAGATAGCGGGTTCAATGAAAAACTGTTTTTT,CASSQDSGFNEKLFF
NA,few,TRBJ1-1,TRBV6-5,TGTGCCAGCAGCTACATTGGGCAGACTTTCTTT,CASSYIGQTFF
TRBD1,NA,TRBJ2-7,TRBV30,TGTGCCTGGGGACAGGGGGGTAGCTCCTACGAGCAGTACTTC,CAWGQGGSSYEQYF
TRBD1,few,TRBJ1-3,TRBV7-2,TGTGCCAGCAGCTCTCTTAGGGGGACAGGGCCTGGAAACACCATATATTTT,CASSSLRGTGPGNTIYF
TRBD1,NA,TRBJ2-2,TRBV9,TGTGCCAGCAGCACCGTCGGGACAGGGGTCACCGGGGAGCTGTTTTTT,CASSTVGTGVTGELFF
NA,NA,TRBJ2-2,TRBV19,TGTGCCAGTAGTATAGGGCGGGTGAACACCGGGGAGCTGTTTTTT,CASSIGRVNTGELFF
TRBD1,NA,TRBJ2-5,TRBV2,TGTGCCATGGGAGGGGACAGGGGACGAGAGACCCAGTACTTC,CAMGGDRGRETQYF
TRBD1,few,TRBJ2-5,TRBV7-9,TGTGCCAGCAGCGCCCGACAGGGGCTCCAAGAGACCCAGTACTTC,CASSARQGLQETQYF
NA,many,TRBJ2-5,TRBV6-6,TGTGCCAGCGATTCGGATGCAGGCTACCAAGAGACCCAGTACTTC,CASDSDAGYQETQYF
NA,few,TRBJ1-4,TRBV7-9,TGTGCCAGCAGCGCAATGGGGGCCGAAAAACTGTTTTTT,CASSAMGAEKLFF
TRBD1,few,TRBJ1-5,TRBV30,TGTGCCTGGAGTCGAGACAGGGGGTATAGCAATCAGCCCCAGCATTTT,CAWSRDRGYSNQPQHF
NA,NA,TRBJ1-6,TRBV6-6,TGTGCCAGCAGTCAGGGTGCGTTTGAGTCACCCCTCCACTTT,CASSQGAFESPLHF
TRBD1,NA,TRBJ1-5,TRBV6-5,TGTGCCAGCAGCTACGGACAGGGAGGACAGCCCCAGCATTTT,CASSYGQGGQPQHF
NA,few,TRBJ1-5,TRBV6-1,TGTGCCAGCAGTGACCCCATAGCCCAGCATTTT,CASSDPIAQHF
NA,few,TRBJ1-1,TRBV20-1,TGCAGTGCTCCGGACATGGCTGAAGCTTTCTTT,CSAPDMAEAFF
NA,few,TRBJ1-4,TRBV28,TGTGCCAGCAGTCCTGGGGCGGGAAACAATGAAAAACTGTTTTTT,CASSPGAGNNEKLFF
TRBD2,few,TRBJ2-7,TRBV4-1,TGCGCCAGCAGCGCCGGGGGGGCATTGTACGCGCAGTACTTC,CASSAGGALYAQYF
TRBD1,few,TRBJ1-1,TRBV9,TGTGCCAGCAGCGCACAGGGGATGAACACTGAAGCTTTCTTT,CASSAQGMNTEAFF
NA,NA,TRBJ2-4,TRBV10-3,TGTGCCATCAGTGAAACCGGGACTTCCCGGCAGGGAAACATTCAGTACTTC,CAISETGTSRQGNIQYF
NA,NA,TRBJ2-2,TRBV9,TGTGCCAGCAGCGTAGTACAGTACACCGGGGAGCTGTTTTTT,CASSVVQYTGELFF